The next 28 T cell receptor beta chains were all read from a single sample in a study of cytomegalovirus exposure and HLA in healthy donors. Assay: immunoSEQ multiplex PCR; the TCRdb copy retains only in-frame clones and omits some. The table shows 95,000 to 150,000 clones, with about nine tenths occurring only once. The source material was PBMCs. The receptor source for this set is a woman younger than 30 in good health and CMV-seronegative.

The V gene is TRBV28, the J gene TRBJ2-2; tentatively, D is TRBD1 (6 bases). CDR1 is MDHEN, CDR2 SYDVKM, per germline. CDR3 length: 15 amino acids. Trimming removed 2 bases from V and 5 bases from J, with 12 bases in between. This CDR3 reads CASSLGGQETGELFF. CDR3 DNA sequence: TGTGCCAGCAGTTTAGGGGGACAAGAGACCGGGGAGCTGTTTTTT.

The chain links TRBV28 to TRBJ2-3; 11 bases are shared with TRBD2. The V and J ends lost 4 bases and 1 base, in that order; junction bases with no gene match: 4. The CDR3 spans 16 residues. Looked up from germline, CDR1 is MDHEN and CDR2 is SYDVKM. CDR3 sequence: CASSYLAGGGTDTQYF. The CDR3 coding sequence is TGTGCCAGCAGTTACTTAGCGGGAGGGGGCACAGATACGCAGTATTTT. Filled out from reference TRBV28 and TRBJ2-3, the complete variable domain reads DVKVTQSSRYLVKRTGEKVFLECVQDMDHENMFWYRQDPGLGLRLIYFSYDVKMKEKGDIPEGYSVSREKKERFSLILESASTNQTSMYLCASSYLAGGGTDTQYFGPGTRLTVL.

This chain links TRBV19 with TRBJ2-6; 8 nucleotides match TRBD1. The CDR3 consists of 19 residues. Germline CDR1 and CDR2: LNHDA and SQIVND (reference sequence). V dropped 4 bases and J dropped 2; count of bases not matched to a gene: 13. CDR3: CASSKLRQGIVPGANVLTF. CDR3 DNA sequence: TGTGCCAGTAGTAAGCTCCGACAGGGGATAGTCCCTGGGGCCAACGTCCTGACTTTC.

This rearrangement joins TRBV5-1 to TRBJ1-5, with D tentatively TRBD1 (6 bases). CDR3 size: 14 residues. From germline, CDR1 is SGHRS and CDR2 YFSETQ. Trimming removed 1 base at V and 6 bases at J, with 11 bases between. This CDR3 is CASSLTGYGQPQHF. Here the CDR3 DNA reads TGCGCCAGCAGCTTGACAGGGTACGGTCAGCCCCAGCATTTT.

This clone was seen only a few times. The chain links TRBV29-1 to TRBJ1-1, with D possibly matching TRBD1 (5 bases). The V gene lost 7 bases and the J gene lost 3 bases, with 12 bases spanning the gap. The CDR3 extends over 12 amino acids. CDR1 is SQVTM, CDR2 ANQGSEA, per germline. The CDR3 spells CSGTGIYTEAFF. The CDR3, as DNA: TGCAGCGGAACAGGAATTTACACTGAAGCTTTCTTT.

The rearrangement links TRBV2 to TRBJ2-5; 10 positions match TRBD2. The germline CDR1 and CDR2 sequences are SNHLY and FYNNEI. The CDR3 is made up of 17 amino acids. Trimming at V came to 5 bases and at J to 5 bases, leaving 14 bases not matched to a gene. The CDR3 DNA reads as TGTGCCAGCAGTCCCGCCGGTGGGCAAGCGGGGGGGGAGACCCAGTACTTC. Encoded protein: CASSPAGGQAGGETQYF.

The gene calls are TRBV7-9 and TRBJ2-5; 10 nucleotides line up with TRBD1. The CDR3 spans 15 residues. CDR1 SEHNR and CDR2 FQNEAQ come from the germline V gene (reference sequence). J was trimmed by 5 bases and V by 3 bases; bases with no gene match: 6. CDR3: CASSFGGTGDETQYF. CDR3 DNA sequence: TGTGCCAGCAGCTTTGGGGGGACAGGGGACGAGACCCAGTACTTC.

The V and J genes are TRBV7-9 and TRBJ1-1, with unresolved D. CDR1 SEHNR and CDR2 FQNEAQ come from the germline V gene (reference sequence). Trimming took 5 bases from V and 7 from J, leaving 23 bases between them. The CDR3 contains 16 residues. The CDR3 DNA follows: TGTGCCAGCAGCCGGACCCCTGGAGGATCAAATGGTGAAGCTTTCTTT. Its protein product is CASSRTPGGSNGEAFF. The whole variable domain, remainder taken from reference TRBV7-9 and TRBJ1-1, is DTGVSQNPRHKITKRGQNVTFRCDPISEHNRLYWYRQTLGQGPEFLTYFQNEAQLEKSRLLSDRFSAERPKGSFSTLEIQRTEQGDSAMYLCASSRTPGGSNGEAFFGQGTRLTVV.

J is TRBJ2-7 and V is TRBV5-4, with 9 bases fitting TRBD2. The junction had 6 bases not matched to a gene; V was cut back by 4 bases and J by 1 base. CDR3 length equals 15 residues. CDR1 is SGHNT, CDR2 YYREEE, per germline (reference sequence). The CDR3 is CASSLSGSRSYEQYF. The CDR3 bases are TGTGCCAGCAGCCTTAGCGGGAGTAGGTCCTACGAGCAGTACTTC.

The chain joins TRBV2 to TRBJ2-2; 8 bases fit TRBD2. Germline assignment: CDR1 SNHLY and CDR2 FYNNEI. V lost 4 bases and J lost 5; bases outside the gene matches: 9. This CDR3 region has 16 residues. Written as DNA, the CDR3 is TGTGCCAGCAGTGTGACGGGAGGGCCTAATACCGGGGAGCTGTTTTTT. This codes for CASSVTGGPNTGELFF.

The chain recombines TRBV6-1 with TRBJ2-1, with D possibly being TRBD1 (5 bases). The CDR3 length is 13 residues. CDR1 is MNHNS and CDR2 is SASEGT in the germline V gene. V dropped 10 bases and J dropped 3 bases, with 13 bases sitting between them. The CDR3 coding sequence is TGTGCCACCCAGACTCAGGGCTACAATGAGCAGTTCTTC. This encodes CATQTQGYNEQFF.

The rearrangement joins TRBV18 to TRBJ1-2, with TRBD1 identical over 8 bases. This CDR3 spans 14 amino acids. V gave up 5 bases and J gave up 2 bases; unmatched junction bases: 4. Germline V gene data show CDR1 as KGHSH and CDR2 as LQKENI. In nucleotides, the CDR3 is TGTGCCAGCTCAACCCAGGGGGCAAACTATGGCTACACCTTC. Protein sequence: CASSTQGANYGYTF.

The genes are TRBV4-1 and TRBJ2-2; 7 bases fit TRBD1. CDR1 and CDR2 (germline): MGHRA, YSYEKL. The CDR3 spans 16 residues. The V and J ends lost 3 bases and 3 bases, in that order; junction bases with no gene match: 7. The CDR3 loop is CASSQAQTGYTGELFF. CDR3 bases: TGCGCCAGCAGCCAGGCTCAGACAGGGTACACCGGGGAGCTGTTTTTT.

The gene calls are TRBV7-6 and TRBJ2-3; TRBD2 matches 9 bases. CDR3 length: 16 residues. Germline V gene sequence: CDR1 SGHVS, CDR2 FNYEAQ. With 5 bases clipped from V and 1 base from J, the junction kept 7 bases outside the gene matches. Here the CDR3 reads CASSLLRLAGTDTQYF. CDR3 in DNA: TGTGCCAGCAGCCTACTCCGACTAGCGGGCACAGATACGCAGTATTTT. Together with reference TRBV7-6 and TRBJ2-3, the CDR3 gives the full variable domain: GAGVSQSPRYKVTKRGQDVALRCDPISGHVSLYWYRQALGQGPEFLTYFNYEAQQDKSGLPNDRFSAERPEGSISTLTIQRTEQRDSAMYRCASSLLRLAGTDTQYFGPGTRLTVL.

The genes are TRBV29-1 and TRBJ2-1; D is unresolved. CDR1 is SQVTM and CDR2 is ANQGSEA in the germline V gene. Trimming shortened V by 0 bases and J by 2 bases, and 14 bases separated the two germline ends. The CDR3 covers 16 residues. This chain's CDR3 is CSVEDVGQYTYNEQFF. In DNA, the CDR3 is TGCAGCGTTGAAGATGTTGGCCAGTACACCTACAATGAGCAGTTCTTC.

This clone was found many times. The genes are TRBV10-2 and TRBJ1-1; 9 bases map to TRBD1. The germline V gene has CDR1 WSHSY and CDR2 SAAADI. The CDR3 has 14 amino acids. Trimming removed 8 bases from V and 4 bases from J; junction bases left unmatched: 8. This chain's CDR3 is CASREGQGVTEAFF. CDR3 coding DNA: TGCGCCAGCCGCGAGGGACAGGGTGTCACTGAAGCTTTCTTT.

The rearrangement links TRBV7-9 to TRBJ2-3, with 7 bases lining up with TRBD1. J gave up 5 bases and V 4 bases, and 9 bases lay outside the gene matches. The CDR3 extends over 15 amino acids. Germline CDR1 SEHNR, CDR2 FQNEAQ (reference sequence). The CDR3 protein is CASSWGQPRGDTQYF. CDR3 DNA: TGTGCCAGCAGCTGGGGACAGCCCCGAGGAGATACGCAGTATTTT.

The CDR3 DNA follows: TGTGCCAGCAGTTTACTTGGACAGGGGAGCACTGAAGCTTTCTTT. As protein: CASSLLGQGSTEAFF. This sequence joins TRBV27 and TRBJ1-1; 9 bases are shared with TRBD1. This CDR3 has 15 amino acids. V was pared by 2 bases and J by 4 bases, with 5 bases of the junction left unmatched. Germline CDR1 and CDR2: MNHEY and SMNVEV (reference sequence).

CDR3 sequence reads: CSVAQGARGTEAFF. CDR3 nucleotides: TGCAGCGTTGCCCAGGGGGCTCGTGGGACTGAAGCTTTCTTT. V gene TRBV29-1 combines with J gene TRBJ1-1; TRBD1 aligns across 8 bases. In germline, CDR1 is SQVTM, CDR2 ANQGSEA. The junction had 9 bases not matched to a gene; V was cut back by 4 bases and J by 5 bases. The CDR3 consists of 14 residues.

This chain links TRBV7-9 with TRBJ1-2; no clear D gene. Germline V gene data show CDR1 as SEHNR and CDR2 as FQNEAQ (reference sequence). This CDR3 contains 14 residues. Trimming took off 0 bases at V and 8 bases at J, with 13 bases between the two ends. In DNA, the CDR3 is TGTGCCAGCAGCTTAGCGTCCGGGGAACGCGGCTACACCTTC. Its translation: CASSLASGERGYTF.

The chain employs TRBV27 and TRBJ2-1, with D tentatively TRBD2 (6 bases). V lost 3 bases to trimming and J lost 6 bases, with 15 bases between them. This CDR3 region has 15 residues. Germline CDR1 MNHEY, CDR2 SMNVEV (reference sequence). The CDR3 coding sequence is TGTGCCAGCAGTTTCCAAGTTGGGGGAGGCAATGAGCAGTTCTTC. This gives the protein CASSFQVGGGNEQFF.

V gene TRBV4-1 combines with J gene TRBJ1-2; 7 bases fit TRBD1. This CDR3 has 15 amino acids. The junction had 6 bases not matched to a gene; V was cut back by 1 base and J by 4 bases. Germline V lookup: CDR1 MGHRA, CDR2 YSYEKL. The CDR3 region has the DNA TGCGCCAGCAGCCAAGGCCAGGGGGTAACCTATGGCTACACCTTC. It specifies CASSQGQGVTYGYTF.

The gene calls are TRBV9 and TRBJ2-7; 7 bases are a match to TRBD1. Germline lookup yields CDR1 SGDLS and CDR2 YYNGEE. The junction had 7 bases not matched to a gene; V was cut back by 4 bases and J by 3 bases. The CDR3 contains 14 residues. In DNA form, the CDR3 reads TGTGCCAGCAGCCAAGGGGGCGGCCTCTACGAGCAGTACTTC. Amino acids: CASSQGGGLYEQYF.

The chain couples TRBV14 to TRBJ2-5; D perhaps matches TRBD2 (6 bases). The CDR3 is 13 residues long. Per the germline V gene, CDR1 is SGHDN and CDR2 is FVKESK. The germline V and J ends were trimmed by 1 base and 7 bases, with 10 bases remaining between them. The CDR3 DNA follows: TGTGCCAGCAGCCAAGTTTTCGGGGGGACCCAGTACTTC. Protein product: CASSQVFGGTQYF. The full variable domain, rest sourced from reference TRBV14 and TRBJ2-5, is EAGVTQFPSHSVIEKGQTVTLRCDPISGHDNLYWYRRVMGKEIKFLLHFVKESKQDESGMPNNRFLAERTGGTYSTLKVQPAELEDSGVYFCASSQVFGGTQYFGPGTRLLVL.

V gene TRBV27 combines with J gene TRBJ2-7, with D possibly matching TRBD1 (5 bases). V was shortened by 7 bases and J by 4 bases, with 17 bases between the two germline ends. The germline gives CDR1 MNHEY, CDR2 SMNVEV (reference sequence). This CDR3 is 14 amino acids long. CDR3 sequence (DNA): TGTGCCAGCACCTCCCCCGGACACTTATACGAGCAGTACTTC. Its translation is CASTSPGHLYEQYF.

For this clone: The same CDR3 arises from other DNA sequences in this sample as well. CDR3: CASSLRGQGQETQYF. Written as DNA, the CDR3 is TGTGCCAGCAGCTTACGGGGACAGGGACAAGAGACCCAGTACTTC. The rearrangement links TRBV11-3 to TRBJ2-5, with 9 bases fitting TRBD1. The V segment lost 2 bases and the J segment 2 bases; nucleotides outside the gene matches: 3. The CDR3 runs to 15 residues. Germline assignment: CDR1 SGHNT and CDR2 YENEEA.

CDR3 sequence reads: CSVETGGSFSGANVLTF. The CDR3 DNA sequence: TGCAGCGTTGAAACAGGGGGGTCATTCTCTGGGGCCAACGTCCTGACTTTC. The chain combines TRBV29-1 with TRBJ2-6, with 8 bases lining up with TRBD1. J gave up 0 bases and V 2 bases, and 6 bases lay outside the gene matches. The CDR3 runs to 17 residues. In germline, CDR1 is SQVTM, CDR2 ANQGSEA.

The rearrangement joins TRBV19 to TRBJ1-1; 8 nucleotides match TRBD1. Germline V lookup: CDR1 LNHDA, CDR2 SQIVND (reference sequence). V dropped 2 bases and J dropped 0; count of bases not matched to a gene: 17. The CDR3 totals 20 residues. Here the CDR3 reads CASSIPELDREGIMNTEAFF. CDR3 nucleotides: TGTGCCAGTAGTATACCGGAGCTGGACAGGGAGGGGATTATGAACACTGAAGCTTTCTTT.